This T cell receptor (beta chain) is from a study of T cell repertoires in cytomegalovirus infection. Background on the study: It was recently identified HLA-C-restricted and well-studied HLA-B-restricted CMV epitopes that the study used. Study findings and constraints: CMV-specific TCR beta clonotypes restricted by HLA-C were the ones dominating the ex vivo response.

This clonotype was picked up many times. Antigen unknown. TCRdb redid the calling of the reads with MiXCR, one entry per CDR3 protein. The table has about 900,000 distinct CDR3 sequences, roughly 30% seen once. Trimming shortened V by 2 bases and J by 4 bases, and 17 bases separated the two germline ends. Germline V lookup: CDR1 SGHTA, CDR2 FQGNSA. The CDR3 loop spans 17 amino acids. The gene calls are TRBV7-2 and TRBJ2-2; tentatively, D is TRBD1 or TRBD2 (5 bases each). This TCR was recovered from a human donor in good health (CMV status not recorded). Some clones in this sample may be carry-over from other donors' samples. The starting material was cultured CD8+ T cells from PBMCs, obtained from culture after CMV antigen stimulation. The CDR3 sequence is CASSLRRGGTGTGELFF. The CDR3 region has the DNA TGTGCCAGCAGCTTAAGGAGAGGTGGGACGGGCACCGGGGAGCTGTTTTTT. The entire variable domain, with the rest obtained from reference TRBV7-2 and TRBJ2-2, is as follows: GAGVSQSPSNKVTEKGKDVELRCDPISGHTALYWYRQSLGQGLEFLIYFQGNSAPDKSGLPSDRFSAERTGGSVSTLTIQRTQQEDSAVYLCASSLRRGGTGTGELFFGEGSRLTVL.